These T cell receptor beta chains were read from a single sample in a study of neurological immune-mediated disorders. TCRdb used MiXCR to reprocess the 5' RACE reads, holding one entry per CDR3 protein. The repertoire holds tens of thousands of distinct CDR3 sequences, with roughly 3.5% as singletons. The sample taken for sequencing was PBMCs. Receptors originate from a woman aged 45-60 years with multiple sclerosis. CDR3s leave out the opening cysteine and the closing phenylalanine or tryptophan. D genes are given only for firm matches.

CDR3 protein: ATTGGLIENQPQH; D gene: TRBD1; V gene: TRBV12-3/TRBV12-4; CDR3 length: 13; J gene: TRBJ1-5
CDR3 protein: SARNWGEGRDEQF; D gene: TRBD2; V gene: TRBV20-1; CDR3 length: 13; J gene: TRBJ2-1
CDR3 protein: ASSLEGGRAVNEQF; D gene: TRBD2; V gene: TRBV5-4; CDR3 length: 14; J gene: TRBJ2-1
CDR3 protein: SARKGLNTEAF; D gene: -; V gene: TRBV20-1; CDR3 length: 11; J gene: TRBJ1-1
CDR3 protein: SARSQGRAF; D gene: -; V gene: TRBV20-1; CDR3 length: 9; J gene: TRBJ1-1
CDR3 protein: SALGPAETQY; D gene: -; V gene: TRBV20-1; CDR3 length: 10; J gene: TRBJ2-5
CDR3 protein: ATSARTGDNEQF; D gene: TRBD1; V gene: TRBV15; CDR3 length: 12; J gene: TRBJ2-1
CDR3 protein: SVEETGANVLT; D gene: -; V gene: TRBV29-1; CDR3 length: 11; J gene: TRBJ2-6
CDR3 protein: ASSFQGPQETQY; D gene: -; V gene: TRBV5-1; CDR3 length: 12; J gene: TRBJ2-5
CDR3 protein: SARPGLAGGYNEQF; D gene: TRBD2; V gene: TRBV20-1; CDR3 length: 14; J gene: TRBJ2-1
CDR3 protein: ASSLPNNYGYT; D gene: -; V gene: TRBV5-6; CDR3 length: 11; J gene: TRBJ1-2
CDR3 protein: ASSLVVDSQETQY; D gene: -; V gene: TRBV7-2; CDR3 length: 13; J gene: TRBJ2-5
CDR3 protein: SASPGTGDHNQPQH; D gene: TRBD1; V gene: TRBV20-1; CDR3 length: 14; J gene: TRBJ1-5
CDR3 protein: ASSQDGRLKDQF; D gene: -; V gene: TRBV4-2; CDR3 length: 12; J gene: TRBJ2-1
CDR3 protein: ASSSNTNAGTEAF; D gene: -; V gene: TRBV7-6; CDR3 length: 13; J gene: TRBJ1-1
CDR3 protein: SVGQANQPQH; D gene: -; V gene: TRBV29-1; CDR3 length: 10; J gene: TRBJ1-5
CDR3 protein: ASSSYPGSGAF; D gene: -; V gene: TRBV5-4; CDR3 length: 11; J gene: TRBJ1-1
CDR3 protein: ASRTRVGGTGELF; D gene: -; V gene: TRBV6-6; CDR3 length: 13; J gene: TRBJ2-2
CDR3 protein: ASSQERTSGRWEQY; D gene: TRBD2; V gene: TRBV3-1; CDR3 length: 14; J gene: TRBJ2-7
CDR3 protein: ASSFGQATYEQY; D gene: TRBD1; V gene: TRBV7-9; CDR3 length: 12; J gene: TRBJ2-7
CDR3 protein: SASTQAGYEQY; D gene: -; V gene: TRBV20-1; CDR3 length: 11; J gene: TRBJ2-7
CDR3 protein: ASSPRQGSSYEQY; D gene: TRBD1; V gene: TRBV12-3/TRBV12-4; CDR3 length: 13; J gene: TRBJ2-7
CDR3 protein: SARDSSSYT; D gene: -; V gene: TRBV20-1; CDR3 length: 9; J gene: TRBJ1-2
CDR3 protein: ASSFLPGNEQY; D gene: -; V gene: TRBV5-1; CDR3 length: 11; J gene: TRBJ2-7
CDR3 protein: SARDSGRVYEQY; D gene: TRBD2; V gene: TRBV20-1; CDR3 length: 12; J gene: TRBJ2-7
CDR3 protein: SASSGGSHYNEQF; D gene: TRBD2; V gene: TRBV20-1; CDR3 length: 13; J gene: TRBJ2-1